These T cell receptor beta chains were read from a single sample in a study of shared clonotypes between healthy human individuals. Generated by immunoSEQ multiplex PCR, the TCRdb table keeps only in-frame clones and is missing some. The sample has over 2 million clones; roughly 94% are singletons. Material for sequencing was naive CD8+ T cells sorted from blood. The source of these receptors is a man in his late teens or twenties in good health. Each CDR3 is given with its conserved first and last residue. The D gene is left open where the match is weak. Expanded clones are given a class, and other clones once, few, many or no size at all.

TRBJ1-2,NA,NA,TRBV11-2,13,CASSLEGANGYTF,TGTGCCAGCAGCTTAGAGGGGGCGAATGGCTACACCTTC
TRBJ2-2,NA,NA,TRBV6-5,13,CASRHRVTGELFF,TGTGCCAGCAGGCACAGGGTGACCGGGGAGCTGTTTTTT
TRBJ2-1,TRBD1,once,TRBV5-4,16,CASSAGTGGSYNEQFF,TGTGCCAGCAGCGCCGGGACAGGGGGCTCCTACAATGAGCAGTTCTTC
TRBJ2-3,TRBD2,NA,TRBV13,15,CASSPEAGEGDTQYF,TGTGCCAGCAGCCCAGAAGCGGGAGAAGGGGATACGCAGTATTTT
TRBJ2-7,NA,NA,TRBV4-1,13,CASSPRETYEQYF,TGCGCCAGCAGCCCCCGGGAGACCTACGAGCAGTACTTC
TRBJ2-3,NA,few,TRBV5-4,15,CASSLVGATTYTQYF,TGTGCCAGCAGCTTGGTGGGGGCGACGACATATACGCAGTATTTT
TRBJ2-1,NA,NA,TRBV29-1,13,CSVEDRDANEQFF,TGCAGCGTTGAAGATCGAGACGCCAATGAGCAGTTCTTC
TRBJ2-7,NA,NA,TRBV2,13,CASTPGPSYEQYF,TGTGCCAGCACGCCGGGTCCCTCCTACGAGCAGTACTTC
TRBJ2-1,NA,NA,TRBV29-1,12,CSVGGDYNEQFF,TGCAGCGTTGGAGGCGACTACAATGAGCAGTTCTTC
TRBJ1-6,NA,NA,TRBV28,17,CASSLFQGDSYNSPLHF,TGTGCCAGCAGTTTATTTCAGGGCGACTCCTATAATTCACCCCTCCACTTT
TRBJ2-7,TRBD2,NA,TRBV5-1,15,CASSLSSGIFYEQYF,TGCGCCAGCAGCTTGAGCAGCGGGATTTTTTACGAGCAGTACTTC
TRBJ1-5,NA,NA,TRBV5-1,14,CASSLRDVNQPQHF,TGCGCCAGCAGCTTGCGGGACGTCAATCAGCCCCAGCATTTT
TRBJ2-2,TRBD2,NA,TRBV5-6,18,CASSFPGLAGIDTGELFF,TGTGCCAGCAGCTTCCCGGGACTAGCGGGGATAGACACCGGGGAGCTGTTTTTT
TRBJ2-7,NA,NA,TRBV4-3,13,CASSQGIGNEQYF,TGCGCCAGCAGCCAAGGGATAGGGAACGAGCAGTACTTC
TRBJ2-7,NA,NA,TRBV5-1,14,CASSLGGGPYEQYF,TGCGCCAGCAGCCTTGGTGGGGGCCCCTACGAGCAGTACTTC
TRBJ2-1,TRBD1,NA,TRBV30,15,CAWSARQGIHNEQFF,TGTGCCTGGAGTGCCCGACAGGGTATTCACAATGAGCAGTTCTTC
TRBJ2-7,NA,NA,TRBV5-1,13,CASSWGPAYEQYF,TGCGCCAGCAGCTGGGGGCCAGCCTACGAGCAGTACTTC
TRBJ2-3,NA,NA,TRBV7-8,15,CASSFWGSGTDTQYF,TGTGCCAGCAGCTTTTGGGGGAGTGGCACAGATACGCAGTATTTT
TRBJ2-5,NA,NA,TRBV4-1,16,CASSQKTGSLQETQYF,TGCGCCAGCAGCCAAAAAACAGGGAGTTTGCAAGAGACCCAGTACTTC
TRBJ2-7,NA,NA,TRBV6-1,14,CASSDWHTTYEQYF,TGTGCCAGCAGTGATTGGCACACCACCTACGAGCAGTACTTC
TRBJ1-1,NA,once,TRBV9,16,CASSVGQNIMNTEAFF,TGTGCCAGCAGCGTAGGTCAGAATATAATGAACACTGAAGCTTTCTTT
TRBJ1-1,TRBD1,NA,TRBV6-5,12,CASKQGITEAFF,TGTGCCAGCAAACAGGGGATCACTGAAGCTTTCTTT
TRBJ2-3,NA,NA,TRBV6-1,13,CASSELGIDTQYF,TGTGCCAGCAGTGAATTGGGGATCGATACGCAGTATTTT
TRBJ1-6,TRBD1,NA,TRBV28,14,CASLLDRDNSPLHF,TGTGCCAGCCTGTTGGACAGGGATAATTCACCCCTCCACTTT
TRBJ1-1,TRBD1,NA,TRBV13,15,CASSINRGQNTEAFF,TGTGCCAGCAGCATAAACAGGGGACAGAACACTGAAGCTTTCTTT
TRBJ1-2,NA,NA,TRBV4-1,17,CASSQEPGARSNYGYTF,TGCGCCAGCAGCCAAGAGCCGGGGGCGCGGTCTAACTATGGCTACACCTTC
TRBJ1-2,TRBD1,NA,TRBV5-6,17,CASSLIWTGAYFGGYTF,TGTGCCAGCAGCTTGATTTGGACAGGGGCCTACTTTGGTGGCTACACCTTC
TRBJ2-7,NA,NA,TRBV30,11,CAWGHAGEQYF,TGTGCCTGGGGCCACGCAGGCGAGCAGTACTTC
TRBJ1-1,NA,NA,TRBV6-5,15,CASRPGWLSGTEAFF,TGTGCCAGCAGGCCGGGGTGGCTTTCGGGTACTGAAGCTTTCTTT
TRBJ2-2,TRBD2,NA,TRBV5-4,15,CASSWTSSNTGELFF,TGTGCCAGCAGTTGGACTAGCTCAAACACCGGGGAGCTGTTTTTT
TRBJ2-1,TRBD2,NA,TRBV5-1,14,CASKTSGGYGEQFF,TGCGCCAGCAAAACTAGCGGAGGCTACGGTGAGCAGTTCTTC
TRBJ1-1,NA,NA,TRBV29-1,15,CSVDILPGAYTEAFF,TGCAGCGTTGACATTTTGCCGGGGGCGTACACTGAAGCTTTCTTT
TRBJ1-2,NA,NA,TRBV28,14,CASSFNLGGHGYTF,TGTGCCAGCAGTTTCAACTTAGGGGGTCATGGCTACACCTTC
TRBJ2-5,TRBD2,NA,TRBV5-6,16,CASSPGLAGVRETQYF,TGTGCCAGCAGCCCGGGACTAGCGGGAGTACGGGAGACCCAGTACTTC
TRBJ1-2,NA,NA,TRBV13,14,CASSLGGGGYGYTF,TGTGCCAGCAGCTTAGGCGGGGGTGGCTATGGCTACACCTTC
TRBJ2-1,TRBD2,NA,TRBV10-3,16,CAISDLAGGSGNEQFF,TGTGCCATCAGTGACCTAGCGGGAGGTTCGGGCAATGAGCAGTTCTTC
TRBJ2-3,NA,NA,TRBV9,15,CASSVSGLMTDTQYF,TGTGCCAGCAGCGTATCAGGGTTAATGACAGATACGCAGTATTTT
TRBJ2-1,NA,NA,TRBV2,11,CASRDYNEQFF,TGTGCCAGCAGGGACTACAATGAGCAGTTCTTC
TRBJ1-5,NA,NA,TRBV27,13,CASGKGGNQPQHF,TGTGCCAGCGGTAAAGGGGGCAATCAGCCCCAGCATTTT
TRBJ1-6,NA,once,TRBV27,13,CAVGETSSSPLHF,TGTGCCGTGGGGGAGACATCATCTTCACCCCTCCACTTT
TRBJ2-3,TRBD1,once,TRBV6-1,15,CASSDPDRYTDTQYF,TGTGCCAGCAGTGACCCGGACAGGTACACAGATACGCAGTATTTT
TRBJ1-2,TRBD1,NA,TRBV5-4,13,CASSGDRGDGYTF,TGTGCCAGCAGCGGTGACAGGGGCGACGGCTACACCTTC
TRBJ2-7,NA,NA,TRBV7-2,15,CASSLGDLRGYEQYF,TGTGCCAGCAGCTTAGGGGACTTGCGGGGCTACGAGCAGTACTTC
TRBJ2-7,NA,NA,TRBV7-6,19,CASSLSLGVIGGNPAEQYF,TGTGCCAGCAGCTTATCTCTCGGTGTTATCGGGGGAAATCCGGCCGAGCAGTACTTC
TRBJ1-1,NA,NA,TRBV15,12,CATSRVDTEAFF,TGTGCCACCAGCAGAGTAGACACTGAAGCTTTCTTT
TRBJ1-1,NA,few,TRBV4-1,13,CASSQEADTEAFF,TGCGCCAGCAGCCAAGAAGCGGACACTGAAGCTTTCTTT